Following are 5 T cell receptor beta chains from one sample sequenced in a study of blood T cells in healthy people across ages. Using a J-beta primer mix together with a sample-barcoded 5' primer, a second PCR was run for roughly 6 to 12 cycles. From the 5' RACE reads, TCRdb called clonotypes with MiXCR, one entry per CDR3 protein. The sample records about 1.7 million distinct CDR3 sequences, 28% being singletons. Material for sequencing was blood. The source of these receptors is a woman in her twenties or thirties in good health.

This sequence joins TRBV7-8 and TRBJ2-7; maybe TRBD1 (6 bases). With 3 bases removed from V and 7 bases from J, the gap between germline ends came to 16 bases. Germline CDR1 reads SGHVS; CDR2 reads FQNEAQ. The CDR3 is 14 amino acids. This CDR3 reads CASSFDSQGNEQYF. CDR3 nucleotides: TGTGCCAGCAGCTTTGACTCACAGGGCAATGAGCAGTACTTC. Together with reference TRBV7-8 and TRBJ2-7, the CDR3 gives the full variable domain: GAGVSQSPRYKVAKRGQDVALRCDPISGHVSLFWYQQALGQGPEFLTYFQNEAQLDKSGLPSDRFFAERPEGSVSTLKIQRTQQEDSAVYLCASSFDSQGNEQYFGPGTRLTVT.

Comments on this clonotype: This sequence may be a read error, since a much larger clone differs from it by one base. The chain joins TRBV7-2 to TRBJ1-2; weak D call: TRBD1 (6 bases). Trimming pared 5 bases from V and 3 bases from J, leaving 19 bases between. Germline loops: CDR1 SGHTA, CDR2 FQGNSA. The CDR3 spans 16 residues. CDR3 DNA: TGTACCAGCAGCCCCTGGGGGCGCTCTATGGACTATGGCTACACCTTC. Its translation is CTSSPWGRSMDYGYTF.

In its sample, this clonotype was seen a few times. V and J are TRBV6-2 or TRBV6-3 and TRBJ2-7, with a tentative D call TRBD2 (6 bases). V was clipped by 6 bases and J by 7 bases, with 19 bases between them. Per germline, CDR1 MNHEY and CDR2 SVGEGT. The length of the CDR3 is 14 residues. The CDR3 protein is CASSPSFRSGEQYF. The DNA of the CDR3 is TGTGCCAGCAGCCCCTCATTCCGAAGCGGGGAGCAGTACTTC.

The rearrangement uses TRBV11-2 and TRBJ2-1; 10 bases match TRBD2. There are 15 residues in the CDR3. Germline lookup yields CDR1 SGHAT and CDR2 FQNNGV. The J segment lost 7 bases and the V segment lost 3 bases, leaving 6 bases of the junction unmatched. The DNA for the CDR3 is TGTGCCAGCAGCTTGTCAGCGGGGGGGGGGAATGAGCAGTTCTTC. Translated: CASSLSAGGGNEQFF.

The chain is built from TRBV10-3 and TRBJ2-5; D may correspond to TRBD1 or TRBD2 (5 bases each). V lost 5 bases to trimming and J lost 11 bases, with 21 bases between them. The CDR3 contains 14 residues. Per the germline V gene, CDR1 is ENHRY and CDR2 is SYGVKD. CDR3 amino acids: CAISTGTQVGEQYF. CDR3 nucleotide sequence: TGTGCCATCAGTACCGGGACCCAGGTGGGTGAGCAGTACTTC.